The 9 T cell receptor beta chains reported below all come from one sample, sequenced in a study of cytomegalovirus exposure and HLA in healthy donors. Primers for the PCR totalled 60 Vbeta and 13 Jbeta. Some clones are missing from TCRdb's copy, which holds only in-frame ones; the method was immunoSEQ multiplex PCR. The data hold around 120,000 clones, with approximately 85% observed a single time. The sequenced sample was PBMCs. The receptor source for this set is a boy under 18 in good health and CMV-seronegative.

CDR3 region: CASSLNGNYGYTF. The CDR3 coding sequence is TGTGCCAGCAGCTTAAACGGGAACTATGGCTACACCTTC. This chain uses TRBV7-3 with TRBJ1-2; the D is unclear. The germline V gene encodes CDR1 SGHTA and CDR2 FQGTGA. V dropped 1 base and J dropped 2 bases, with 5 bases sitting between them. This CDR3 comprises 13 residues. Filled out from reference TRBV7-3 and TRBJ1-2, the complete variable domain reads GAGVSQTPSNKVTEKGKYVELRCDPISGHTALYWYRQSLGQGPEFLIYFQGTGAADDSGLPNDRFFAVRPEGSVSTLKIQRTERGDSAVYLCASSLNGNYGYTFGSGTRLTVV.

The gene calls are TRBV10-3 and TRBJ2-3, with D unclear. V lost 6 bases and J lost 3, with 10 bases in between. Germline assignment: CDR1 ENHRY and CDR2 SYGVKD. CDR3 length equals 13 residues. The CDR3 nucleotides are TGTGCCATCAGGGTGTATCGGACAGATACGCAGTATTTT. Translated: CAIRVYRTDTQYF.

This clone has more than one count but fewer than ten. The chain links TRBV5-4 to TRBJ1-5; D not certain. The CDR3 consists of 13 residues. With 0 bases removed from V and 8 bases from J, the gap between germline ends came to 9 bases. Per the germline V gene, CDR1 is SGHNT and CDR2 is YYREEE (reference sequence). The CDR3 sequence is CASSLAGLKPQHF. CDR3 nucleotides: TGTGCCAGCAGCTTGGCTGGGCTAAAGCCCCAGCATTTT.

The chain is built from TRBV2 and TRBJ2-1, with 8 bases lining up with TRBD1. The CDR3 has 14 residues. The J segment lost 6 bases and the V segment lost 5 bases, leaving 6 bases of the junction unmatched. CDR1 is SNHLY and CDR2 is FYNNEI in the germline V gene. The CDR3 spells CASSPGTGVNEQFF. The DNA for the CDR3 is TGTGCCAGCAGTCCTGGGACAGGTGTCAATGAGCAGTTCTTC.

This clone came up once. As DNA, the CDR3 is TGTGCCAGCAGCGTATCAGCAGGACTTGATGGCTACACCTTC. As protein: CASSVSAGLDGYTF. The chain has TRBV9 and TRBJ1-2; D unresolved. With 1 base removed from V and 6 bases from J, the gap between germline ends came to 13 bases. CDR3 length: 14 amino acids. CDR1 SGDLS and CDR2 YYNGEE come from the germline V gene.

The rearrangement links TRBV2 to TRBJ1-1, with a weak D call TRBD1 (6 bases). The CDR3 runs to 10 residues. Germline-derived CDR1 and CDR2 are SNHLY and FYNNEI. V lost 6 bases, J lost 9 bases, and 8 bases lay in between. In DNA, the CDR3 is TGTGCCAGCAGCGGACAGAAAGCTTTCTTT. This sequence encodes CASSGQKAFF.

This chain uses TRBV29-1 with TRBJ2-1, with a tentative D call TRBD2 (5 bases). The length of the CDR3 is 14 residues. Germline CDR1 and CDR2: SQVTM and ANQGSEA. V was trimmed by 5 bases and J by 7 bases, leaving 18 bases between them. The CDR3 is CSVLPGHRGNEQFF. The CDR3 DNA reads TGCAGCGTTCTTCCCGGGCACCGGGGAAATGAGCAGTTCTTC.

This rearrangement joins TRBV7-2 to TRBJ2-4; D is undetermined. V was cut by 5 bases and J by 6 bases, with 8 bases left in between. This CDR3 is 12 amino acids long. From germline, CDR1 is SGHTA and CDR2 FQGNSA. Here the CDR3 DNA reads TGTGCCAGCAGCCCCCTAGGAAACATTCAGTACTTC. It translates to CASSPLGNIQYF.

V usage is TRBV30 and J usage is TRBJ1-3; D not certain. The CDR3 contains 14 residues. Germline lookup yields CDR1 GTSNPN and CDR2 SVGIG (reference sequence). V was trimmed by 0 bases and J by 3 bases, leaving 9 bases between them. CDR3 sequence reads: CAWSVRKRGNTIYF. DNA of the CDR3: TGTGCCTGGAGTGTAAGGAAGCGTGGAAACACCATATATTTT.